The subject of this entry is one TCR beta chain. Its antigen is not known. The PCR had 60 Vbeta and 13 Jbeta primers. The assay was immunoSEQ multiplex PCR, and TCRdb's table has in-frame clones only and misses some. The sample has approximately 140,000 clones; about 81% are singletons. The sample comes from a study of cytomegalovirus exposure and HLA in healthy donors. Study-wide points: In vitro checks showed that a few CMV-associated chains really do target CMV antigens.

The V end was cut by 5 bases, the J end by 2 bases, with 9 bases between. The CDR3 totals 13 residues. Germline-derived CDR1 and CDR2 are SGHTA and FQGTGA. Sequencing was performed on PBMCs. V gene TRBV7-3 combines with J gene TRBJ2-5, with D uncertain. The origin of this receptor is a woman in her 40s in good health and CMV-seropositive. CDR3 in amino acids: CASSLQYQETQYF. CDR3 bases: TGTGCCAGCAGCCTACAGTATCAAGAGACCCAGTACTTC.